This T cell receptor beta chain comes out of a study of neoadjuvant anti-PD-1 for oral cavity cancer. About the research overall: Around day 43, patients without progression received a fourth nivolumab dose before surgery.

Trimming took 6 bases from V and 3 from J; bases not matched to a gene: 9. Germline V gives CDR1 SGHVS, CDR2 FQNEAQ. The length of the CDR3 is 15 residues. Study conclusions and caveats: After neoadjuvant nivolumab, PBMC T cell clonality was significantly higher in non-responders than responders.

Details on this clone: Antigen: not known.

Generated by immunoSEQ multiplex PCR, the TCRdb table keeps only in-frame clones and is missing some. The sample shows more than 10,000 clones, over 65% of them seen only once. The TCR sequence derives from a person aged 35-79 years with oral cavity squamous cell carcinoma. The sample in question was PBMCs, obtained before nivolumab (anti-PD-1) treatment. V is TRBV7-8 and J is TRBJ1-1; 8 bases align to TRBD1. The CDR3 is CASSYRQGPYTEAFF. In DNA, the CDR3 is TGTGCCAGCAGTTACCGACAGGGGCCTTACACTGAAGCTTTCTTT.